This entry features one T cell receptor (beta chain) sequence. This sample is part of a study of blood T cell repertoires in COVID-19. Study details: Some COVID-19 samples were acute and others convalescent; all came from the United States, Italy and Spain. PBMCs, B-cell-depleted T cells, or T cells provided the cDNA or gDNA that made up the material.

In the original analysis: Estimated nucleated cell counts came from reference gene primer amplification. Data came from immunoSEQ multiplex PCR; TCRdb stores just in-frame clones and leaves some out. That table gives V, J and clone size, and the DNA gave D and trimming. The data contain about 200,000 clones, around four fifths of them seen just once; the ten biggest clones take up 0.95%. V was cut by 0 bases and J by 3 bases, with 3 bases left in between. Germline loops: CDR1 MGHRA, CDR2 YSYEKL. CDR3 length: 14 amino acids. Sequenced sample: peripheral blood. This clonotype was sampled from a man in his fifties or sixties with COVID-19, enrolled during active disease. The chain has TRBV4-1 and TRBJ1-6; D not resolved. The CDR3 nucleotides are TGCGCCAGCAGCCAAGACTTCTATAATTCACCCCTCCACTTT. It encodes CASSQDFYNSPLHF.